Included here is one T cell receptor beta chain sequence, with context. Its antigen is unknown. Authors of the study amplified TCR beta CDR3 regions from RNA transcripts. The TCR CDR3 was amplified in a first-round RT-PCR using the HTBI primer set. Each CDR3 protein gets one entry after TCRdb re-called the multiplex PCR reads with MiXCR. Found here are a few hundred thousand distinct CDR3 sequences, roughly 13% of them singletons; the top ten hold 5.3%. The data derive from a study of T cells in Graves' hyperthyroidism and ophthalmopathy. Findings and limits, study-wide: The model identified upcoming ophthalmopathy a median roughly 6 months ahead of onset.

The germline V gene encodes CDR1 LGHDT and CDR2 YNNKEL (reference sequence). This CDR3 spans 18 amino acids. The V segment lost 0 bases and the J segment 1 base; nucleotides outside the gene matches: 11. Absent ophthalmopathy progression within 18 months defined stable Graves' hyperthyroidism. Used for diagnoses were clinical symptoms, serum thyroxine and TRAb, thyroid ultrasound and orbital computed tomography. PBMCs were collected from a 10 ml volume of fresh peripheral blood. Sequenced: blood. The TCR sequence derives from a woman between 18 and 29 years old with Graves' hyperthyroidism. The chain combines TRBV3-1 with TRBJ1-1; 7 bases are shared with TRBD1. CDR3 nucleotide sequence: TGTGCCAGCAGCCAAGACGGTTTGACAGGGTATAGGAACACTGAAGCTTTCTTT. This gives the protein CASSQDGLTGYRNTEAFF.